The 20 T cell receptor beta chains reported below all come from one sample, sequenced in a study of T-cell reconstitution after alpha-beta-depleted transplantation in children. During its preparation, the TCRbeta library received unique molecular identifiers. TCRdb analysed the PCR reads with MiXCR anew, one entry per CDR3 protein. This sample has about 360,000 distinct CDR3 sequences, with less than 15% found just once. The source material was PBMCs, sampled from the stem cell graft. All receptors come from a human donor who donated a stem cell graft to a child with Fanconi anemia.

This clonotype appeared a few times. This rearrangement joins TRBV5-4 to TRBJ1-3, with D unresolved. Germline V gene lookup returns CDR1 SGHNT and CDR2 YYREEE (reference sequence). The CDR3 contains 16 residues. V was cut by 0 bases and J by 0 bases, with 10 bases left in between. The CDR3 region is CASSLGQTTSGNTIYF. The CDR3 coding sequence is TGTGCCAGCAGCTTGGGCCAAACCACCTCTGGAAACACCATATATTTT.

This clonotype was counted only a few times. The J gene is TRBJ2-3, the V gene TRBV12-3 or TRBV12-4, with D perhaps matching TRBD1 (5 bases). The CDR3 runs to 14 residues. The germline V and J ends were trimmed by 1 base and 2 bases, with 7 bases remaining between them. CDR3 sequence: CASSLGQYTDTQYF. The CDR3 nucleotides read TGTGCCAGCAGTTTAGGACAGTACACAGATACGCAGTATTTT.

This clonotype was counted a single time. Possible read error: a much larger clone is one base away. This rearrangement joins TRBV5-1 to TRBJ2-1; D is unclear. The CDR3 consists of 16 residues. The germline CDR1 and CDR2 sequences are SGHRS and YFSETQ. The CDR3 bases are TGCGCCAGCAGCCCCGATATAAGGGCCATCTACAAAGAGCAGTTCTTC. It specifies CASSPDIRAIYKEQFF.

This clonotype was found many times. J is TRBJ1-4 and V is TRBV7-2, with 7 nucleotides matching TRBD1. From germline, CDR1 is SGHTA and CDR2 FQGNSA. This CDR3 has 15 amino acids. The junction had 2 bases not matched to a gene; V was cut back by 1 base and J by 3 bases. The CDR3 sequence is CASSLGGTANEKLFF. DNA of the CDR3: TGTGCCAGCAGCTTAGGAGGGACAGCTAATGAAAAACTGTTTTTT. Full variable domain (rest looked up from reference TRBV7-2 and TRBJ1-4): GAGVSQSPSNKVTEKGKDVELRCDPISGHTALYWYRQSLGQGLEFLIYFQGNSAPDKSGLPSDRFSAERTGGSVSTLTIQRTQQEDSAVYLCASSLGGTANEKLFFGSGTQLSVL.

The sample holds a few counts of this clonotype. The V gene is TRBV30, the J gene TRBJ2-7; D gene ambiguous. This CDR3 is 14 amino acids long. The V gene lost 0 bases and the J gene lost 2 bases, with 11 bases spanning the gap. Germline V CDR1 and CDR2: GTSNPN, SVGIG (reference sequence). The CDR3 DNA follows: TGTGCCTGGAGTGTTACCGAACGGACCTACGAGCAGTACTTC. It encodes CAWSVTERTYEQYF. Full variable domain (outside the CDR3, taken from reference TRBV30 and TRBJ2-7): SQTIHQWPATLVQPVGSPLSLECTVEGTSNPNLYWYRQAAGRGLQLLFYSVGIGQISSEVPQNLSASRPQDRQFILSSKKLLLSDSGFYLCAWSVTERTYEQYFGPGTRLTVT.

This clonotype was seen many times. The chain employs TRBV7-9 and TRBJ1-6; D is unresolved. The V gene lost 1 base and the J gene lost 4 bases, with 5 bases spanning the gap. CDR3 size: 14 residues. Germline CDR1 reads SEHNR; CDR2 reads FQNEAQ (reference sequence). The CDR3 here is CASSLEQYNSPLHF. The CDR3 DNA follows: TGTGCCAGCAGCTTAGAGCAGTATAATTCACCCCTCCACTTT.

This clonotype was found a few times. The rearrangement joins TRBV5-1 to TRBJ1-6, with 7 bases fitting TRBD1. The J segment lost 0 bases and the V segment lost 4 bases, leaving 4 bases of the junction unmatched. Germline CDR1 and CDR2: SGHRS and YFSETQ. This CDR3 spans 16 amino acids. CDR3: CASSIGQDSYNSPLHF. The CDR3 nucleotides read TGCGCCAGCAGCATCGGACAGGACTCCTATAATTCACCCCTCCACTTT.

This clonotype was counted at least ten times. This sequence joins TRBV5-8 and TRBJ2-7; D assignment may be TRBD1 or TRBD2 (7 bases each). Germline-derived CDR1 and CDR2 are SGHTS and YDEGEE. CDR3 length equals 16 residues. V shed 4 bases and J shed 2 bases, with 19 bases lying between them. This CDR3 reads CASSPRGGRGTYEQYV. The CDR3 DNA reads TGTGCCAGCAGCCCCAGGGGGGGACGGGGAACCTACGAGCAGTACGTC.

There are many counts of this clonotype. The chain carries TRBV7-9 and TRBJ2-4; a possible D gene is TRBD2 (5 bases). Germline lookup yields CDR1 SEHNR and CDR2 FQNEAQ (reference sequence). This CDR3 comprises 13 residues. V lost 0 bases to trimming and J lost 7 bases, with 7 bases between them. This CDR3 is CASSLASANIQYF. The CDR3 DNA follows: TGTGCCAGCAGCTTAGCTAGCGCGAACATTCAGTACTTC.

This chain joins TRBV4-2 and TRBJ2-1; no clear D gene. This CDR3 comprises 15 residues. Trimming took off 0 bases at V and 9 bases at J, with 15 bases between the two ends. CDR1 and CDR2 (germline): LGHNA, YNFKEQ. CDR3 sequence (DNA): TGTGCCAGCAGCCAAGATATTAGCTTCGCCGGTGAGCAGTTCTTC. Amino acids: CASSQDISFAGEQFF.

The CDR3, as DNA: TGTGCCAGCAGTCCCCTCGGGGGAAGAGGTGGCTACACCTTC. Amino acid sequence: CASSPLGGRGGYTF. This rearrangement joins TRBV12-3 or TRBV12-4 to TRBJ1-2; TRBD1 is a possible D gene (5 bases). Trimming shortened V by 5 bases and J by 7 bases, and 17 bases separated the two germline ends. This CDR3 is 14 amino acids long.

To note about this clonotype: A junction boundary mismatches the germline segment, possibly from a read error. This chain joins TRBV3-1 and TRBJ1-3; maybe TRBD1 (5 bases). The CDR3 is made up of 18 amino acids. The V gene's germline CDR1 is LGHDT and CDR2 YNNKEL (reference sequence). The CDR3 coding sequence is TGTACCAGCAGCCTCAGGACAAGCGGAAGGATTTCTGGAAACACCATATATTTT. Residues: CTSSLRTSGRISGNTIYF.

Ten or more counts support this clonotype. The V call is TRBV12-3 or TRBV12-4, the J call TRBJ1-5, with D tentatively TRBD1 (5 bases). The CDR3 contains 13 residues. V gave up 6 bases and J gave up 7 bases, with 13 bases separating them. The CDR3 sequence: CASRLQDFQPQHF. The CDR3 nucleotides are TGTGCCAGCAGGCTACAGGACTTCCAGCCCCAGCATTTT.

This clonotype showed up many times. V gene TRBV29-1 combines with J gene TRBJ2-3; maybe TRBD1 (5 bases). The germline V and J ends were trimmed by 2 bases and 0 bases, with 12 bases remaining between them. CDR1 SQVTM and CDR2 ANQGSEA come from the germline V gene. The CDR3 covers 15 residues. The CDR3 DNA follows: TGCAGCGTTGAAAGGGGCGAAGCTAGCACAGATACGCAGTATTTT. This sequence encodes CSVERGEASTDTQYF.

This clonotype was seen only a few times. The J gene is TRBJ2-3, the V gene TRBV11-2, with TRBD1 as a possible D gene (6 bases). Germline values: CDR1 SGHAT, CDR2 FQNNGV. The V end lost 4 bases, the J end lost 3 bases, and 14 bases lay between the germline ends. The CDR3 consists of 15 residues. DNA of the CDR3: TGTGCCAGCAGCTACAGGGAGAGGTGGACAGATACGCAGTATTTT. Residues: CASSYRERWTDTQYF.

This clonotype showed up many times. The chain has TRBV12-3 or TRBV12-4 and TRBJ2-1, with unresolved D. The CDR3 is 13 residues long. The V gene lost 5 bases and the J gene lost 3 bases, with 8 bases spanning the gap. CDR3 sequence: CASSVTVYNEQFF. The CDR3 DNA reads TGTGCCAGCAGTGTGACGGTCTACAATGAGCAGTTCTTC.

This clonotype occurred a few times. The V and J genes are TRBV9 and TRBJ2-7; maybe TRBD1 (6 bases). V gave up 0 bases and J gave up 5 bases, with 18 bases separating them. CDR1 is SGDLS and CDR2 is YYNGEE in the germline V gene. The CDR3 sequence is 16 residues long. The CDR3 DNA follows: TGTGCCAGCAGCGTAGGAGGCAGGGGAATAGGTGACGAGCAGTACTTC. Protein: CASSVGGRGIGDEQYF.

This clonotype showed up many times. The genes are TRBV12-3 or TRBV12-4 and TRBJ1-1; possible D gene TRBD1, 6 bases. The CDR3 covers 15 residues. Trimming removed 7 bases at V and 5 bases at J, with 20 bases between. As DNA, the CDR3 is TGTGCCAGCACCAGGGGCACAGGTTCGTCGACTGAAGCTTTCTTT. Protein: CASTRGTGSSTEAFF.

This clonotype was detected ten times or more. DNA of the CDR3: TGTGCCAGCAGCCAAAACAGGGGCGGCGAGCAGTACTTC. Amino acid sequence: CASSQNRGGEQYF. The chain employs TRBV14 and TRBJ2-7; 7 nucleotides agree with TRBD1. V lost 2 bases and J lost 6; bases outside the gene matches: 4. This CDR3 spans 13 amino acids. Per the germline V gene, CDR1 is SGHDN and CDR2 is FVKESK. Drawing the rest from reference TRBV14 and TRBJ2-7, the complete variable domain is EAGVTQFPSHSVIEKGQTVTLRCDPISGHDNLYWYRRVMGKEIKFLLHFVKESKQDESGMPNNRFLAERTGGTYSTLKVQPAELEDSGVYFCASSQNRGGEQYFGPGTRLTVT.

The chain has TRBV7-2 and TRBJ2-1; perhaps TRBD2 as D (6 bases). CDR3 size: 13 residues. Per the germline V gene, CDR1 is SGHTA and CDR2 is FQGNSA. The V gene lost 5 bases and the J gene lost 12 bases, with 17 bases spanning the gap. As DNA, the CDR3 is TGTGCCAGCAGCCCCTATACTAGCATCGGGCAGTTCTTC. This sequence encodes CASSPYTSIGQFF.